This is a list of T cell receptor beta chains from one sample in a study of post-analysis software for immune sequencing data. MiXCR, run by TCRdb on the PCR reads, gives a single entry per CDR3 protein. The sample contains fewer than 900,000 distinct CDR3 sequences, 35% to 55% of which appear only once. Sequencing was done on a sample of blood. These receptors came from a girl between 5 and 17 years old with multiple sclerosis. Both conserved end residues are part of each CDR3. A D gene is named only where the DNA matches it firmly. Where a row states a size, it is once, few, many or the class of an expanded clone; other rows omit it.

TRBD1,few,TRBJ1-2,TRBV29-1,CSAPTGNNYGYTF,TGCAGCGCGCCGACAGGGAATAACTATGGCTACACCTTC
-,few,TRBJ1-2,TRBV24-1,CATSGRGEHGYTF,TGTGCCACCAGTGGACGGGGAGAACATGGCTACACCTTC
TRBD2,-,TRBJ2-3,TRBV12-3/TRBV12-4,CASSAPGGPQGDTQYF,TGTGCCAGCAGTGCCCCGGGAGGGCCGCAAGGAGATACGCAGTATTTT
-,-,TRBJ1-1,TRBV5-1,CASSLAGGSNTEAFF,TGCGCCAGCAGCTTGGCGGGGGGATCGAACACTGAAGCTTTCTTT
-,-,TRBJ1-2,TRBV3-1,CASSQGGTPNYGYTF,TGTGCCAGCAGCCAAGGTGGGACACCAAACTATGGCTACACCTTC
-,-,TRBJ1-2,TRBV20-1,CSARVAGDYGYTF,TGCAGTGCTAGAGTAGCGGGGGACTATGGCTACACCTTC
-,few,TRBJ2-7,TRBV7-6,CASSRTPGLYEQYF,TGTGCCAGCAGTCGAACTCCCGGGCTTTACGAGCAGTACTTC
TRBD1,-,TRBJ1-2,TRBV27,CASSQRDSVYGYTF,TGTGCCAGCAGTCAACGGGACAGCGTCTATGGCTACACCTTC
-,-,TRBJ2-3,TRBV29-1,CSVYGDPMGTDTQYF,TGCAGCGTTTACGGGGACCCAATGGGCACAGATACGCAGTATTTT
-,-,TRBJ1-5,TRBV6-5,CASSPGGPPQPQHF,TGTGCCAGCAGCCCCGGGGGGCCCCCACAGCCCCAGCATTTT
-,few,TRBJ2-1,TRBV7-9,CASSLSPGIEQFF,TGTGCCAGCAGCTTATCCCCAGGGATTGAGCAGTTCTTC
-,-,TRBJ1-2,TRBV6-1,CASSEATRDSYYGYTF,TGTGCCAGCAGTGAAGCGACCAGGGACTCCTACTATGGCTACACCTTC
-,-,TRBJ1-2,TRBV29-1,CSVEDGPPLGYTF,TGCAGCGTTGAAGATGGGCCCCCTTTGGGCTACACCTTC
-,-,TRBJ2-3,TRBV20-1,CSARPPGPTITDTQYF,TGCAGTGCTAGACCCCCAGGCCCTACAATCACAGATACGCAGTATTTT
-,few,TRBJ2-5,TRBV28,CASSRTTGQETQYF,TGTGCCAGCAGCCGCACCACAGGCCAAGAGACCCAGTACTTC
-,-,TRBJ1-2,TRBV29-1,CSAADAKIYGYTF,TGCAGCGCGGCGGACGCAAAGATCTATGGCTACACCTTC
-,few,TRBJ1-6,TRBV7-3,CASSLTGSYNSPLHF,TGTGCCAGCAGCTTAACTGGCTCCTATAATTCACCCCTCCACTTT
TRBD1,once,TRBJ1-2,TRBV9,CASSVGTGDLDGYTF,TGTGCCAGCAGCGTCGGGACAGGGGACCTCGATGGCTACACCTTC
TRBD1,few,TRBJ1-4,TRBV5-1,CASSYIPGQGALPEKLFF,TGCGCCAGCAGCTACATTCCGGGACAGGGGGCGCTTCCTGAAAAACTGTTTTTT
-,few,TRBJ2-1,TRBV20-1,CSARDQLASEEQFF,TGCAGTGCTAGAGATCAGTTAGCGTCTGAGGAGCAGTTCTTC
-,-,TRBJ2-1,TRBV20-1,CSQIGGPNGRAYNEQFF,TGCAGCCAAATTGGGGGGCCGAATGGGAGAGCCTACAATGAGCAGTTCTTC
TRBD2,-,TRBJ2-1,TRBV7-9,CASGTSGWDEQFF,TGTGCCAGCGGGACTAGCGGTTGGGATGAGCAGTTCTTC
-,once,TRBJ1-6,TRBV20-1,CSAGEGESYNSPLHF,TGCAGTGCTGGGGAGGGGGAATCCTATAATTCACCCCTCCACTTT
-,-,TRBJ1-1,TRBV5-6,CASSFSGIEAFF,TGTGCCAGCAGCTTCTCGGGGATTGAAGCTTTCTTT
-,-,TRBJ1-2,TRBV7-3,CASSLSGGEGYTF,TGTGCCAGCAGTTTATCGGGGGGAGAAGGCTACACCTTC
-,few,TRBJ2-6,TRBV20-1,CSASMFSGANVLTF,TGCAGTGCCTCTATGTTCTCTGGGGCCAACGTCCTGACTTTC
-,-,TRBJ1-1,TRBV7-8,CASSVRMKTTGSNTEAFF,TGTGCCAGCAGCGTTCGGATGAAAACGACAGGTTCGAACACTGAAGCTTTCTTT
TRBD2,-,TRBJ2-1,TRBV3-1,CASSQALAGGYNEQFF,TGTGCCAGCAGCCAAGCTCTAGCGGGAGGCTACAATGAGCAGTTCTTC
-,-,TRBJ2-1,TRBV15,CATSRAGCCNEQVF,TGTGCCACCAGCAGAGCCGGGTGCTGCAATGAGCAGGTCTTC
-,-,TRBJ2-1,TRBV7-9,CASSLRVNGQFF,TGTGCCAGCAGTTTACGGGTAAATGGGCAGTTCTTC
TRBD2,few,TRBJ2-1,TRBV12-3/TRBV12-4,CASTLTGTSNEQFF,TGTGCCAGCACCTTAACCGGGACTAGCAATGAGCAGTTCTTC
TRBD2,few,TRBJ2-1,TRBV29-1,CSVEDPLAGLFEQFF,TGCAGCGTTGAAGATCCGCTAGCGGGTTTGTTTGAGCAGTTCTTC
TRBD1,-,TRBJ2-7,TRBV20-1,CSVTGTVHPYEQYF,TGCAGTGTCACAGGGACAGTTCACCCCTACGAGCAGTACTTC
TRBD1,-,TRBJ2-7,TRBV28,CASRSSDRSPYEQYF,TGTGCCAGCAGAAGCTCGGACAGGAGCCCTTACGAGCAGTACTTC
TRBD2,-,TRBJ2-1,TRBV7-3,CASSPQGSGSRFF,TGTGCCAGCAGCCCACAGGGTAGCGGGAGTCGGTTCTTC
TRBD1,few,TRBJ1-4,TRBV9,CASSQTGVLNEKLFF,TGTGCCAGCAGTCAAACAGGGGTCCTTAATGAAAAACTGTTTTTT
TRBD2,few,TRBJ2-7,TRBV7-6,CASSLAILAGAHEQYF,TGTGCCAGCAGCTTAGCGATCCTAGCGGGAGCCCACGAGCAGTACTTC
-,few,TRBJ2-1,TRBV7-3,CASSPQGTLLNNEQFF,TGTGCCAGCAGCCCACAGGGTACCCTCCTAAACAATGAGCAGTTCTTC
TRBD2,-,TRBJ2-5,TRBV20-1,CSALGASGSGQYF,TGCAGTGCTTTGGGGGCTAGCGGGAGTGGGCAGTACTTC
TRBD1,-,TRBJ2-3,TRBV4-3,CASNQRDRGTDTQYF,TGCGCCAGCAACCAACGGGACAGGGGCACAGATACGCAGTATTTT
-,few,TRBJ1-1,TRBV30,CAWSVLKYTEAFF,TGTGCCTGGAGTGTCTTGAAGTACACTGAAGCTTTCTTT
-,few,TRBJ2-7,TRBV20-1,CSALTRDGQYF,TGCAGTGCACTGACCAGGGACGGGCAGTACTTC
-,-,TRBJ1-2,TRBV24-1,CATSGGGRRNYGYTF,TGTGCCACCAGTGGGGGGGGGCGCCGAAACTATGGCTACACCTTC
-,-,TRBJ2-1,TRBV5-1,CASSSTRDPYGDEQFF,TGCGCCAGCAGCTCTACTAGGGACCCCTACGGTGATGAGCAGTTCTTC
TRBD2,once,TRBJ2-1,TRBV7-2,CASSPRAGGPNEQFF,TGTGCCAGCAGCCCGCGAGCGGGAGGGCCCAATGAGCAGTTCTTC
TRBD2,-,TRBJ2-1,TRBV27,CASSVGTSFYNEQFF,TGTGCCAGCAGTGTTGGGACTAGCTTCTACAATGAGCAGTTCTTC